This T cell receptor (beta chain) was recorded in a study of blood T cell repertoires in COVID-19. The table lists this clone with a count of one. TCRdb's copy holds only in-frame clones and misses some; the assay was immunoSEQ multiplex PCR. The sample has roughly 230,000 clones; more than 65% are singletons. Cohorts were determined from participant-reported clinical history. Germline lookup yields CDR1 SGHVS and CDR2 FNYEAQ. The germline V and J ends were trimmed by 1 base and 4 bases, with 13 bases remaining between them. This CDR3 contains 15 residues. The specimen sequenced was PBMCs or T cells enriched from blood (not recorded which). The chain employs TRBV7-6 and TRBJ1-1; D not resolved. The TCR was taken from a man over 45 who had recovered from COVID-19. The CDR3 reads CASSLGEEGSTEAFF. DNA for the CDR3: TGTGCCAGCAGCTTAGGGGAGGAGGGTTCCACTGAAGCTTTCTTT.